Sequencing of this TCR beta chain was carried out in a study of blood T cell repertoires in COVID-19. On the study more broadly: Spain, Italy and the United States supplied samples that represented acute and convalescent COVID-19. The analysed material was cDNA or gDNA that came from T cells, B-cell-depleted T cells, or PBMCs.

How the authors handled the data: Amplification of reference gene primers provided the estimated nucleated cell counts. This table comes from immunoSEQ multiplex PCR, and its TCRdb copy is limited to in-frame clones, with some not included. For V, J and clone size, that table is used; D and trimming come from the DNA. The table shows a few hundred thousand clones, with approximately 90% occurring only once. V dropped 5 bases and J dropped 0; count of bases not matched to a gene: 9. Germline V gene lookup returns CDR1 SNHLY and CDR2 FYNNEI. The CDR3 is 17 amino acids. The TCR sequence derives from a woman in her 40s with acute or convalescent COVID-19. The sequencing sample was made of peripheral blood. This chain connects TRBV2 to TRBJ1-2, with TRBD1 matching 10 bases. CDR3 bases: TGTGCCAGCAGTCGGGACAGGGGAGCGAGCGCTAACTATGGCTACACCTTC. It specifies CASSRDRGASANYGYTF. Filled out from reference TRBV2 and TRBJ1-2, the complete variable domain reads EPEVTQTPSHQVTQMGQEVILRCVPISNHLYFYWYRQILGQKVEFLVSFYNNEISEKSEIFDDQFSVERPDGSNFTLKIRSTKLEDSAMYFCASSRDRGASANYGYTFGSGTRLTVV.